This T cell receptor (beta chain) was observed in a study of response to subunit inactivated influenza vaccine. Only one count was recorded for this clonotype. In this CDR3 the conserved last residue, phenylalanine or tryptophan, is missing, so a read error is likely. Germline CDR1 and CDR2: LGHNA and YSLEER. The CDR3 has 12 residues. V was pared by 3 bases and J by 5 bases, with 5 bases between. TCRdb re-derived calls from the RT-PCR reads in MiXCR, one entry per CDR3 protein. Of about 570,000 distinct CDR3 sequences listed, approximately 10% are singletons. This sample was also put to use in a study of T cells expressing NK-cell markers. That publication notes: Production of TCR beta cDNA relied on 5'RACE template switching with UMIs.

The TCR sequence derives from a man aged 45-65 years who received an inactivated influenza vaccine. The genes are TRBV4-3 and TRBJ2-1; no definite D call. The sample consisted of PBMCs from blood, taken on the day of vaccination. CDR3 bases: TGCGCCAGCAGCCACAGTCACAATGAGCAGTTCATC. Its protein is CASSHSHNEQFI.